This TCR beta chain was sequenced for a study of blood T cell repertoires in COVID-19. Trimming pared 5 bases from V and 1 base from J, leaving 15 bases between. Germline values: CDR1 KGHSH, CDR2 LQKENI. This CDR3 region has 15 residues. Using immunoSEQ multiplex PCR, the repertoire was profiled, and TCRdb retains in-frame clones only, with some absent. The profile covers 95,000 to 150,000 clones, with roughly 91% appearing a single time and 1.5% to 1.7% taken by the ten largest. The rearrangement joins TRBV18 to TRBJ2-7, with D perhaps matching TRBD1 (6 bases). Sequencing was done on a sample of peripheral blood. This TCR was sampled from a human donor in a cohort sampled during active COVID-19. The CDR3 sequence is CASSSTDSLSYEQYF. The CDR3 DNA reads TGTGCCAGCTCATCGACGGACAGCCTGTCCTACGAGCAGTACTTC.